Below, 26 T cell receptor beta chains from the same sample are listed, as sequenced in a study of T cells after yellow fever vaccination. TCRdb independently ran MiXCR on the 5' RACE reads; one entry per CDR3 protein. The sample holds 150,000 to 200,000 distinct CDR3 sequences, approximately 9.9% seen once. This material consisted of CD8+ T cells sorted from PBMCs, taken 15 days after the yellow fever booster vaccination. The receptors here all came from a man younger than 35 who received the YFV17D yellow fever vaccine.

This chain uses TRBV4-2 with TRBJ1-1; D remains unclear. CDR1 is LGHNA and CDR2 is YNFKEQ in the germline V gene. V lost 0 bases and J 0 bases, leaving 11 bases between the germline ends. CDR3 length: 16 residues. The CDR3 nucleotides read TGTGCCAGCAGCCAAGATGGAGACAAGTTGAACACTGAAGCTTTCTTT. It encodes CASSQDGDKLNTEAFF.

V gene TRBV29-1 combines with J gene TRBJ1-1; D is unresolved. The CDR3 sequence is 14 residues long. The germline V and J ends were trimmed by 5 bases and 0 bases, with 13 bases remaining between them. Germline-derived CDR1 and CDR2 are SQVTM and ANQGSEA. Here the CDR3 reads CSVRPPQLNTEAFF. The CDR3 region has the DNA TGCAGCGTTAGGCCCCCTCAGTTGAACACTGAAGCTTTCTTT.

The table lists this clonotype with a few counts. The rearrangement links TRBV6-5 to TRBJ2-1; D is perhaps TRBD1 (5 bases). Per the germline V gene, CDR1 is MNHEY and CDR2 is SVGAGI. Trimming pared 2 bases from V and 3 bases from J, leaving 14 bases between. This CDR3 has 16 amino acids. The CDR3 reads CASSYGQGTVYNEQFF. The CDR3 region has the DNA TGTGCCAGCAGTTACGGTCAGGGTACGGTCTACAATGAGCAGTTCTTC.

The chain recombines TRBV19 with TRBJ2-3, with D unresolved. CDR3 length equals 15 residues. Germline loops: CDR1 LNHDA, CDR2 SQIVND (reference sequence). Trimming shortened V by 2 bases and J by 0 bases, and 9 bases separated the two germline ends. CDR3 loop: CASSIPGASTDTQYF. CDR3 coding DNA: TGTGCCAGTAGTATACCTGGTGCTAGCACAGATACGCAGTATTTT.

The chain employs TRBV20-1 and TRBJ1-1; D uncertain. This CDR3 contains 13 residues. Germline V gene sequence: CDR1 DFQATT, CDR2 SNEGSKA (reference sequence). The V gene lost 0 bases and the J gene lost 1 base, with 6 bases spanning the gap. The CDR3 bases are TGCAGTGCTAGAGAAGCGGAGAACACTGAAGCTTTCTTT. It is translated as CSAREAENTEAFF.

The table lists this clonotype with a few counts. This rearrangement joins TRBV28 to TRBJ2-4, with D hard to call. V was trimmed by 5 bases and J by 0 bases, leaving 17 bases between them. There are 17 residues in the CDR3. Germline V gives CDR1 MDHEN, CDR2 SYDVKM. For the CDR3, the DNA is TGTGCCAGCAGTCTCCCCTTCGGCTCCCTAGCCAAAAACATTCAGTACTTC. Translated, it gives CASSLPFGSLAKNIQYF. Looking up the rest from reference TRBV28 and TRBJ2-4 gives the full variable domain: DVKVTQSSRYLVKRTGEKVFLECVQDMDHENMFWYRQDPGLGLRLIYFSYDVKMKEKGDIPEGYSVSREKKERFSLILESASTNQTSMYLCASSLPFGSLAKNIQYFGAGTRLSVL.

This clonotype was observed a handful of times. The chain has TRBV5-1 and TRBJ2-3; the D gene is possibly TRBD1 (6 bases). V lost 4 bases and J lost 0, with 12 bases in between. Germline V gene data show CDR1 as SGHRS and CDR2 as YFSETQ. CDR3 size: 15 residues. The CDR3 protein is CASSPRTVSTDTQYF. The DNA for the CDR3 is TGCGCCAGCAGCCCGCGGACAGTGAGCACAGATACGCAGTATTTT.

This clonotype was found a few times. V usage is TRBV9 and J usage is TRBJ2-1, with TRBD1 identical over 8 bases. Losses at the gene ends were 4 bases for V and 9 bases for J; bases not matched to a gene: 3. The CDR3 covers 12 residues. Germline V lookup: CDR1 SGDLS, CDR2 YYNGEE. CDR3 DNA sequence: TGTGCCAGCAGCCCAACAGGGGGTGAGCAGTTCTTC. The encoded protein is CASSPTGGEQFF.

The rearrangement links TRBV5-1 to TRBJ2-7, with TRBD1 as a possible D gene (5 bases). Germline V gene sequence: CDR1 SGHRS, CDR2 YFSETQ. The length of the CDR3 is 12 residues. Trimming stripped 5 bases from V and 3 bases from J, with 9 bases between. The CDR3 loop is CASRQTDYEQYF. In DNA form, the CDR3 reads TGCGCCAGCAGACAGACAGACTACGAGCAGTACTTC. Complete variable domain (other parts from reference TRBV5-1 and TRBJ2-7): KAGVTQTPRYLIKTRGQQVTLSCSPISGHRSVSWYQQTPGQGLQFLFEYFSETQRNKGNFPGRFSGRQFSNSRSEMNVSTLELGDSALYLCASRQTDYEQYFGPGTRLTVT.

The sample holds a few counts of this clonotype. The chain has TRBV19 and TRBJ2-7; D gene ambiguous. V gave up 4 bases and J gave up 3 bases, with 4 bases separating them. The CDR3 runs to 11 residues. Germline assignment: CDR1 LNHDA and CDR2 SQIVND (reference sequence). The CDR3: CASSNFYEQYF. As DNA, the CDR3 is TGTGCCAGTAGTAATTTCTACGAGCAGTACTTC.

V is TRBV12-3 or TRBV12-4 and J is TRBJ2-7; TRBD1 might be the D (7 bases). Trimming shortened V by 6 bases and J by 6 bases, and 12 bases separated the two germline ends. CDR3 size: 12 residues. For the CDR3, the DNA is TGTGCCAGCAGCCAGGGGGGTTTCGAGCAGTACGTC. This gives the protein CASSQGGFEQYV.

This clonotype was recorded many times. CDR3 DNA sequence: TGTGCCAGCAGTACAACAGGGGCCGGTCAGCCCCAGCATTTT. This translates into CASSTTGAGQPQHF. The J gene is TRBJ1-5, the V gene TRBV12-3 or TRBV12-4; 7 bases align to TRBD1. The CDR3 totals 14 residues. The trim removed 5 bases at V and 6 bases at J, leaving 7 bases unmatched.

This clonotype occurred many times. The chain recombines TRBV6-2 or TRBV6-3 with TRBJ2-5, with D hard to call. With 2 bases removed from V and 6 bases from J, the gap between germline ends came to 4 bases. Germline values: CDR1 MNHEY, CDR2 SVGEGT. There are 11 residues in the CDR3. CDR3: CASSYGQTQYF. Here the CDR3 DNA reads TGTGCCAGCAGTTACGGGCAGACCCAGTACTTC.

This clonotype was found many times. The J gene is TRBJ1-1, the V gene TRBV13, with TRBD1 identical over 9 bases. After removal of 3 bases from V and 1 base from J, the junction contained 15 bases not matched to a gene. The germline CDR1 and CDR2 sequences are PRHDT and FYEKMQ (reference sequence). This CDR3 has 19 residues. For the CDR3, the DNA is TGTGCCAGCAGCTTGCCGGACAGGGGTAAAATCGGTGGGAACACTGAAGCTTTCTTT. Its protein product is CASSLPDRGKIGGNTEAFF.

The genes are TRBV27 and TRBJ2-3, with D hard to call. V was clipped by 7 bases and J by 0 bases, with 11 bases between them. This CDR3 is built from 14 residues. Germline CDR1 reads MNHEY; CDR2 reads SMNVEV (reference sequence). CDR3 bases: TGTGCCAGCACACATGATGCTAGCACAGATACGCAGTATTTT. Translated, it gives CASTHDASTDTQYF.

This clonotype was counted only a few times. V usage is TRBV6-1 and J usage is TRBJ2-7, with 10 positions matching TRBD2. Trimming took 11 bases from V and 3 from J; bases not matched to a gene: 4. The germline CDR1 and CDR2 sequences are MNHNS and SASEGT. This CDR3 has 12 residues. The DNA for the CDR3 is TGTGCCTGCGCTAGCGGGGGCTACGAGCAGTACGTC. Its translation: CACASGGYEQYV.

This clonotype was observed a handful of times. The V call is TRBV5-1, the J call TRBJ2-7; 9 nucleotides align to TRBD2. The CDR3 spans 23 residues. The V gene end was trimmed by 7 bases and the J gene end by 3 bases; junction bases not matched to a gene: 35. Germline V gene sequence: CDR1 SGHRS, CDR2 YFSETQ. In DNA form, the CDR3 reads TGCGCCAGCCCCCGGGCTTTGAGATACGGGTTCGCTAGCGGGGAAGATTGGGACTACGAGCAGTACGTC. This translates into CASPRALRYGFASGEDWDYEQYV.

Only a few counts were recorded for this clonotype. The chain joins TRBV7-8 to TRBJ2-3; 13 bases are shared with TRBD2. CDR3 length: 15 amino acids. Trimming took 6 bases from V and 5 from J; bases not matched to a gene: 5. Germline V gene sequence: CDR1 SGHVS, CDR2 FQNEAQ. CDR3 sequence (DNA): TGTGCCAGCAGAGGACTAGCGGGGGCGGGAGATACGCAGTATTTT. It encodes CASRGLAGAGDTQYF.

This clonotype has a count of ten or more. V is TRBV4-1 and J is TRBJ1-1; D is ambiguous. From germline, CDR1 is MGHRA and CDR2 YSYEKL. This CDR3 has 17 residues. The V gene lost 1 base and the J gene lost 2 bases, with 17 bases spanning the gap. The chain's CDR3 is CASSQAAPGRPNTEAFF. The CDR3 nucleotides are TGCGCCAGCAGCCAAGCCGCCCCTGGTCGACCTAACACTGAAGCTTTCTTT.

The CDR3 sequence: CASSGSSGRSYNEQFF. As DNA, the CDR3 is TGCGCCAGCAGCGGATCTAGCGGGCGATCCTACAATGAGCAGTTCTTC. The genes are TRBV4-1 and TRBJ2-1; TRBD2 matches at 8 bases. Germline V gene data show CDR1 as MGHRA and CDR2 as YSYEKL. Unmatched junction bases numbered 7, after V lost 5 bases and J lost 1 base. The CDR3 contains 16 residues.

This sequence joins TRBV15 and TRBJ2-1; the D gene is possibly TRBD1 (6 bases). Between the trimmed V and J ends, which lost 2 bases and 7 bases, there was a span of 12 bases. Per the germline V gene, CDR1 is LNHNV and CDR2 is YYDKDF (reference sequence). The CDR3 has 14 amino acids. The CDR3 is CATSRPGTPNEQFF. DNA for the CDR3: TGTGCCACCAGCAGACCGGGGACACCAAATGAGCAGTTCTTC. Using reference TRBV15 and TRBJ2-1 for the parts outside the CDR3, the full variable domain is DAMVIQNPRYQVTQFGKPVTLSCSQTLNHNVMYWYQQKSSQAPKLLFHYYDKDFNNEADTPDNFQSRRPNTSFCFLDIRSPGLGDTAMYLCATSRPGTPNEQFFGPGTRLTVL.

The sample holds a few counts of this clonotype. The CDR3 region has the DNA TGTGCCAGCCGTCCACCGGGACAGGGGGCGTGGGGGGAGCTGTTTTTT. The encoded protein is CASRPPGQGAWGELFF. The chain links TRBV25-1 to TRBJ2-2; 12 bases align to TRBD1. Germline CDR1 reads MGHDK; CDR2 reads SYGVNS. The V and J ends lost 8 bases and 8 bases, in that order; junction bases with no gene match: 12. This CDR3 is 16 amino acids long.

V gene TRBV7-6 combines with J gene TRBJ1-5, with D tentatively TRBD1 (6 bases). Trimming removed 1 base at V and 8 bases at J, with 12 bases between. This CDR3 is built from 14 residues. CDR1 is SGHVS, CDR2 FNYEAQ, per germline. In nucleotides, the CDR3 is TGTGCCAGCAGCTTAGGAAGGGGGAGTAAGCCCCAGCATTTT. It is translated as CASSLGRGSKPQHF.

The chain recombines TRBV4-1 with TRBJ1-2; no clear D gene. V was trimmed by 4 bases and J by 0 bases, leaving 12 bases between them. Germline V gene sequence: CDR1 MGHRA, CDR2 YSYEKL. The CDR3 contains 15 residues. The CDR3 bases are TGCGCCAGCAGCCCCGAGGAAGTCCCTAACTATGGCTACACCTTC. Translation: CASSPEEVPNYGYTF.

This chain links TRBV4-1 with TRBJ2-2, with a weak D call TRBD1 (5 bases). Per germline, CDR1 MGHRA and CDR2 YSYEKL. This CDR3 region has 17 residues. Trimming shortened V by 1 base and J by 4 bases, and 16 bases separated the two germline ends. The CDR3 DNA reads as TGCGCCAGCAGCCAAGGAGGAAGTCAGGGTGGCACCGGGGAGCTGTTTTTT. Translating gives CASSQGGSQGGTGELFF.

The chain joins TRBV12-3 or TRBV12-4 to TRBJ1-2, with TRBD1 as a possible D gene (6 bases). The CDR3 is 16 residues long. V lost 0 bases and J lost 3, with 14 bases in between. DNA for the CDR3: TGTGCCAGCAGTTTAGCGGGCAGGGGTGATGACTATGGCTACACCTTC. It specifies CASSLAGRGDDYGYTF.